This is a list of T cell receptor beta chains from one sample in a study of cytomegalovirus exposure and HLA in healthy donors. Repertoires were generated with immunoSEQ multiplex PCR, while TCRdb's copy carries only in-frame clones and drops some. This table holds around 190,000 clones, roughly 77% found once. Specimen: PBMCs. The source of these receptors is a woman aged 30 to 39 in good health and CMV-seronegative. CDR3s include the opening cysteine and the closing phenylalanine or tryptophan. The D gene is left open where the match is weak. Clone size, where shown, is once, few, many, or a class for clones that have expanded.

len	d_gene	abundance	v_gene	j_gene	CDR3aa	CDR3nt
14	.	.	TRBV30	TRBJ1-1	CAWSVLPRGAEAFF	TGTGCCTGGAGTGTACTCCCCCGCGGGGCTGAAGCTTTCTTT
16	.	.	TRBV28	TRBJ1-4	CASHTLFGGYGEKLFF	TGTGCCAGCCACACCCTTTTTGGGGGGTATGGTGAAAAACTGTTTTTT
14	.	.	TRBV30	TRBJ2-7	CAWSGRGRPYEQYF	TGTGCCTGGAGTGGGAGAGGGAGACCCTACGAGCAGTACTTC
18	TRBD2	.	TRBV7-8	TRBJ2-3	CASSPRAGLAGYSDTQYF	TGTGCCAGCAGCCCGAGAGCCGGACTAGCGGGGTACTCAGATACGCAGTATTTT
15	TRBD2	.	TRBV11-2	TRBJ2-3	CASSRRTSGSWAQYF	TGTGCCAGTTCAAGACGGACTAGCGGGAGCTGGGCGCAGTATTTT
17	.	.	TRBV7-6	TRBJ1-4	CASSSPIPGLTGEKLFF	TGTGCCAGCAGCTCCCCAATACCGGGACTCACAGGTGAAAAACTGTTTTTT
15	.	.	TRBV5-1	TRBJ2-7	CASSWGDFSAYEQYF	TGCGCCAGCAGCTGGGGGGACTTCTCAGCCTACGAGCAGTACTTC
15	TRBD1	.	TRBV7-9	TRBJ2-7	CASSSGQGVTYEQYF	TGTGCCAGCAGCTCCGGACAGGGTGTAACGTACGAGCAGTACTTC
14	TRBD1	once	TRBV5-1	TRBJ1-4	CASERGQGGEKLFF	TGCGCCAGCGAAAGGGGACAGGGTGGTGAAAAACTGTTTTTT
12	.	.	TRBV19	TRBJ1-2	CASSYRDYGYTF	TGTGCCAGTAGTTACAGGGACTATGGCTACACCTTC
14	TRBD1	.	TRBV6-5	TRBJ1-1	CASSYSGGRTEAFF	TGTGCCAGCAGTTATTCAGGGGGTCGCACTGAAGCTTTCTTT
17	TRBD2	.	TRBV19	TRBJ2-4	CASSTLGEGGAKNIQYF	TGTGCCAGTAGCACTCTGGGGGAGGGAGGAGCCAAAAACATTCAGTACTTC
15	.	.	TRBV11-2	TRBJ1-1	CASSLAGQLNTEAFF	TGTGCCAGCAGCTTAGCCGGACAGTTGAACACTGAAGCTTTCTTT
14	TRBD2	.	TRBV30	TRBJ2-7	CAWTLAREGHEQYF	TGTGCCTGGACTCTGGCCCGGGAGGGCCACGAGCAGTACTTC
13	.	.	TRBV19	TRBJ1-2	CASSAGRGYGYTF	TGTGCCAGTAGCGCGGGACGGGGCTATGGCTACACCTTC
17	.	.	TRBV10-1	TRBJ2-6	CASSGTAGISGANVLTF	TGCGCCAGCAGTGGGACCGCGGGGATCTCTGGGGCCAACGTCCTGACTTTC
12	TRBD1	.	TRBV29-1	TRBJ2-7	CSFRGQSYEQYF	TGCAGCTTCCGGGGACAGTCCTACGAGCAGTACTTC
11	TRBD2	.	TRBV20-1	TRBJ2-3	CSSGYTDTQYF	TGCTCTAGCGGCTACACAGATACGCAGTATTTT
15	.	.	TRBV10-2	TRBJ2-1	CASSDSTGVRDEQFF	TGCGCCAGCAGTGACTCTACGGGGGTGAGGGATGAGCAGTTCTTC
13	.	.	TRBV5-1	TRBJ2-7	CASSLRVGYEQYF	TGCGCCAGCAGCCTGCGGGTTGGATACGAGCAGTACTTC
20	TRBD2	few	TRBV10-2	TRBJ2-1	CASSELAGAPLGDLQDEQFF	TGCGCCAGCAGTGAGTTAGCGGGAGCCCCCCTGGGCGACTTACAGGATGAGCAGTTCTTC
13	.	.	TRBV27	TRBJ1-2	CASSPGINYGYTF	TGTGCCAGCAGTCCAGGGATTAACTATGGCTACACCTTC
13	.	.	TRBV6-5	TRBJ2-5	CASSYPSRSTQYF	TGTGCCAGCAGTTACCCGTCCCGGTCGACCCAGTACTTC
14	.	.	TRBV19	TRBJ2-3	CASRLAVGTDTQYF	TGTGCCAGTAGGTTGGCGGTCGGCACAGATACGCAGTATTTT
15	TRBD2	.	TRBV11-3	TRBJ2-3	CASSFGRGSADTQYF	TGTGCCAGCAGCTTCGGGAGGGGTTCGGCAGATACGCAGTATTTT
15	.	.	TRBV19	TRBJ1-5	CASSMEGWGNQPQHF	TGTGCCAGTAGTATGGAGGGCTGGGGTAATCAGCCCCAGCATTTT
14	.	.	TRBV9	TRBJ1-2	CASSPNMRYDGYTF	TGTGCCAGCAGCCCTAATATGAGGTATGACGGCTACACCTTC
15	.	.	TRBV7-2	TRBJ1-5	CASSLDWTGNQPQHF	TGTGCCAGCAGCTTAGACTGGACGGGGAATCAGCCCCAGCATTTT
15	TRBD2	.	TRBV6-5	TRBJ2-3	CASSPIAGGFDTQYF	TGTGCCAGCAGCCCTATAGCGGGAGGGTTTGATACGCAGTATTTT
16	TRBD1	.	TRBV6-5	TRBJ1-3	CASSYGTGGRGNTIYF	TGTGCCAGCAGTTACGGAACAGGGGGTCGAGGAAACACCATATATTTT
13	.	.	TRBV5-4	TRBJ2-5	CASSPGTQETQYF	TGTGCCAGCAGCCCAGGGACACAAGAGACCCAGTACTTC
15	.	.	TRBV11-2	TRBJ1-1	CASSYPGRRGTEAFF	TGTGCCAGCAGTTATCCGGGCCGCAGGGGCACTGAAGCTTTCTTT
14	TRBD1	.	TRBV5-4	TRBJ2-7	CASGEGGAIDEQYF	TGTGCCAGCGGGGAAGGGGGCGCGATCGACGAGCAGTACTTC
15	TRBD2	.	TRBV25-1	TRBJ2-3	CASSDPGLGADTQYF	TGTGCCAGCAGTGATCCGGGACTAGGGGCGGATACGCAGTATTTT
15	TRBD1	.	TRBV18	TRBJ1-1	CASSPIQGSSSEAFF	TGTGCCAGCTCACCAATACAGGGGTCTTCATCTGAAGCTTTCTTT
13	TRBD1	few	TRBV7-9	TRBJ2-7	CASSFTGGYEQYF	TGTGCCAGCAGCTTTACAGGGGGATACGAGCAGTACTTC
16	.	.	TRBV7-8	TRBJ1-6	CASSQREPGVESPLHF	TGTGCCAGCAGCCAAAGGGAACCCGGGGTGGAGTCACCCCTCCACTTT
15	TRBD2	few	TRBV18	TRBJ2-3	CASSPQAGGTDTQYF	TGTGCCAGCTCACCACAGGCGGGAGGCACAGATACGCAGTATTTT
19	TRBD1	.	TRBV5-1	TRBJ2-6	CASSPGPGQGLSGANVLTF	TGCGCCAGCAGCCCAGGTCCGGGACAGGGCTTATCTGGGGCCAACGTCCTGACTTTC
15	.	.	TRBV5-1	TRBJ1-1	CASSPEMGRGTEAFF	TGCGCCAGCAGCCCGGAGATGGGTAGGGGAACTGAAGCTTTCTTT
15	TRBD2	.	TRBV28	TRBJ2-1	CASSLAGVGYNEQFF	TGTGCCAGCAGTTTAGCGGGGGTGGGATACAATGAGCAGTTCTTC
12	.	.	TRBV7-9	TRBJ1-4	CASSLVREKLFF	TGTGCCAGCAGCTTAGTGAGGGAAAAACTGTTTTTT
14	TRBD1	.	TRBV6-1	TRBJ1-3	CASRTGGTGNTIYF	TGTGCCAGCAGAACAGGGGGCACTGGAAACACCATATATTTT
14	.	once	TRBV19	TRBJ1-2	CASSNPTGRYGYTF	TGTGCCAGTAGTAATCCTACAGGGCGGTATGGCTACACCTTC
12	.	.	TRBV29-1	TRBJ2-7	CSVEGTNYEQYF	TGCAGCGTTGAAGGGACTAACTACGAGCAGTACTTC
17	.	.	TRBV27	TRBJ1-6	CASGGRTVSSYNSPLHF	TGTGCCAGCGGGGGCCGGACCGTAAGCTCCTATAATTCACCCCTCCACTTT
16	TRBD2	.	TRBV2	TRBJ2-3	CASTGTSGGITDTQYF	TGTGCCAGCACCGGGACTAGCGGGGGGATCACAGATACGCAGTATTTT
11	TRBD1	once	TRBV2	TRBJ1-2	CASTDRAGYTF	TGTGCCAGCACGGACAGGGCTGGCTACACCTTC
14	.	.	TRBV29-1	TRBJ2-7	CSVEPGHGGGEQYF	TGCAGCGTTGAACCGGGACACGGAGGAGGCGAGCAGTACTTC
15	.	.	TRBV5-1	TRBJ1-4	CASSLEGVRGEKLFF	TGCGCCAGCAGCTTGGAAGGGGTACGCGGTGAAAAACTGTTTTTT
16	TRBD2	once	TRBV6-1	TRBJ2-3	CASSDPWVSGTDTQYF	TGTGCCAGCAGTGATCCGTGGGTTAGCGGGACAGATACGCAGTATTTT
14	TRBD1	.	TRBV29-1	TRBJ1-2	CSVGWRQGAYGYTF	TGCAGCGTTGGGTGGAGGCAGGGGGCCTATGGCTACACCTTC